The next 11 T cell receptor beta chains were all read from a single sample in a study of blood T cell repertoires in COVID-19. The repertoire was sequenced with immunoSEQ multiplex PCR; TCRdb's copy has only in-frame clones and lacks some. The sample holds approximately 210,000 clones, 94% seen once. Sequenced input: peripheral blood. These receptors were obtained from a man between 25 and 39 years old with COVID-19, enrolled during active disease.

This chain connects TRBV5-6 to TRBJ1-5; D is unresolved. V was pared by 3 bases and J by 0 bases, with 13 bases between. The CDR3 has 16 residues. Germline V lookup: CDR1 SGHDT, CDR2 YYEEEE. The CDR3 loop is CASSSRGHYSNQPQHF. The CDR3 DNA reads TGTGCCAGCAGCTCACGCGGGCATTATAGCAATCAGCCCCAGCATTTT.

The chain is built from TRBV6-2 or TRBV6-3 and TRBJ1-2; a possible D gene is TRBD1 (5 bases). Germline V gene sequence: CDR1 MNHEY, CDR2 SVGEGT. The length of the CDR3 is 15 residues. With 0 bases removed from V and 4 bases from J, the gap between germline ends came to 12 bases. In nucleotides, the CDR3 is TGTGCCAGCAGTTACTCGGAAGGGGCCCCCTATGGCTACACCTTC. Its protein product is CASSYSEGAPYGYTF.

The V and J genes are TRBV11-2 and TRBJ1-4; 10 positions match TRBD1. J was trimmed by 3 bases and V by 4 bases; bases with no gene match: 5. CDR1 and CDR2 from the germline V gene are SGHAT and FQNNGV. This CDR3 is 16 amino acids long. CDR3 amino acids: CASSSLGTGANEKLFF. Written as DNA, the CDR3 is TGTGCCAGCAGCTCCTTGGGGACAGGGGCTAATGAAAAACTGTTTTTT.

The chain combines TRBV6-5 with TRBJ1-2, with 7 bases matching TRBD1. Germline V gene data show CDR1 as MNHEY and CDR2 as SVGAGI. Trimming cost V 6 bases and J 11 bases; bases outside gene matches: 15. The CDR3 runs 14 residues. CDR3 region: CASRTTRPGTEYTF. The CDR3 nucleotides are TGTGCCAGCAGAACAACCCGACCCGGGACAGAATACACCTTC.

The chain couples TRBV4-1 to TRBJ1-2, with D maybe TRBD1 (5 bases). Germline lookup yields CDR1 MGHRA and CDR2 YSYEKL. The CDR3 has 16 amino acids. V lost 4 bases to trimming and J lost 2 bases, with 17 bases between them. The CDR3 region has the DNA TGCGCCAGCAGCCCTCGAGTCCCAGGGTCCAACTATGGCTACACCTTC. It is translated as CASSPRVPGSNYGYTF.

The chain uses TRBV4-2 and TRBJ1-6; TRBD1 matches at 9 bases. There are 18 residues in the CDR3. V lost 0 bases to trimming and J lost 7 bases; unmatched junction nucleotides: 10. The germline V gene has CDR1 LGHNA and CDR2 YNFKEQ. The CDR3 DNA reads TGTGCCAGCAGCCAAGATCCCCCCTCAACAGGGGGCAATTCACCCCTCCACTTT. Its translation: CASSQDPPSTGGNSPLHF.

This chain links TRBV19 with TRBJ1-1; the D gene is possibly TRBD1 (5 bases). In germline, CDR1 is LNHDA, CDR2 SQIVND (reference sequence). V was pared by 6 bases and J by 3 bases, with 11 bases between. The CDR3 consists of 13 residues. The DNA for the CDR3 is TGTGCCAGTAGCGTGCGGGGGGACACTGAAGCTTTCTTT. Protein: CASSVRGDTEAFF.

The CDR3 reads CASSVQGWNTQYF. Here the CDR3 DNA reads TGTGCCAGCAGTGTCCAGGGGTGGAATACGCAGTATTTT. The rearrangement uses TRBV25-1 and TRBJ2-3, with D possibly being TRBD1 (6 bases). Germline values: CDR1 MGHDK, CDR2 SYGVNS. The CDR3 runs to 13 residues. V was pared by 4 bases and J by 7 bases, with 12 bases between.

This clone was picked up a small number of times. The rearrangement uses TRBV5-1 and TRBJ1-2; TRBD1 aligns across 11 bases. The CDR3 sequence is 13 residues long. V lost 4 bases, J lost 8 bases, and 4 bases stayed unmatched. Germline lookup yields CDR1 SGHRS and CDR2 YFSETQ. The CDR3 is CASSPGQGEGYTF. Here the CDR3 DNA reads TGCGCCAGCAGCCCGGGACAGGGGGAGGGCTACACCTTC.

The chain is built from TRBV5-1 and TRBJ1-1, with D possibly matching TRBD1 (6 bases). This CDR3 is built from 17 residues. Trimming left V 1 base short and J 4 bases short, with 20 bases between. The germline CDR1 and CDR2 sequences are SGHRS and YFSETQ. CDR3 in amino acids: CASSLKRTGGGSTEAFF. CDR3 nucleotide sequence: TGCGCCAGCAGCTTGAAAAGAACCGGGGGCGGGAGCACTGAAGCTTTCTTT. The variable domain in full, completed from reference TRBV5-1 and TRBJ1-1, reads KAGVTQTPRYLIKTRGQQVTLSCSPISGHRSVSWYQQTPGQGLQFLFEYFSETQRNKGNFPGRFSGRQFSNSRSEMNVSTLELGDSALYLCASSLKRTGGGSTEAFFGQGTRLTVV.

This chain connects TRBV18 to TRBJ2-1; weak D call: TRBD1 (7 bases). The germline V gene encodes CDR1 KGHSH and CDR2 LQKENI. Trimming took off 1 base at V and 5 bases at J, with 15 bases between the two ends. The CDR3 covers 16 residues. CDR3 loop: CASSPQEGTDHNEQFF. CDR3 bases: TGTGCCAGCTCACCACAGGAGGGGACAGACCACAATGAGCAGTTCTTC.